The present entry profiles one T cell receptor (beta chain) with its context. This entry is derived from a study of technical replicates of blood from several donors. The V and J ends lost 1 base and 0 bases respectively, with 10 bases between them. Germline CDR1 LGHNA, CDR2 YNFKEQ. The CDR3 contains 15 residues. Using immunoSEQ multiplex PCR, the repertoire was profiled, and TCRdb retains in-frame clones only, with some absent. The data contain about 84,000 clones, 85% to 95% of them singletons. The specimen was T cells isolated from PBMCs. The clonotype originates from a human donor in good health. This chain uses TRBV4-2 with TRBJ2-7; D ambiguous. The CDR3 protein is CASSQGDFSSYEQYF. As DNA, the CDR3 is TGTGCCAGCAGCCAAGGTGATTTCAGCTCCTACGAGCAGTACTTC.